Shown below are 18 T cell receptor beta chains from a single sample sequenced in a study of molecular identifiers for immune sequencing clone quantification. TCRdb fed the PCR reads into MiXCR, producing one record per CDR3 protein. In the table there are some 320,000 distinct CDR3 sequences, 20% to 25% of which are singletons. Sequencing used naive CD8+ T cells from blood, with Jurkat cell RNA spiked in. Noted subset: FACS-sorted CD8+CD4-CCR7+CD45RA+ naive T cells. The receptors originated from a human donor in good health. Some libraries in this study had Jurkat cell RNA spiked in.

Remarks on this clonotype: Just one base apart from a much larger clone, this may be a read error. CDR3 region: CARSSEIDEQYF. The CDR3 bases are TGTGCCCGCAGCTCCGAGATCGACGAGCAGTACTTC. The V gene is TRBV9, the J gene TRBJ2-7, with unresolved D. This CDR3 has 12 residues. Germline V gene lookup returns CDR1 SGDLS and CDR2 YYNGEE.

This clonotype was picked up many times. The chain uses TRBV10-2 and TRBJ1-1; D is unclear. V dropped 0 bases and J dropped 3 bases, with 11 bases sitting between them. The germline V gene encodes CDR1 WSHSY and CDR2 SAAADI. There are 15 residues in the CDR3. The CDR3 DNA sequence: TGCGCCAGCAGTGAGTCGTGGGGATCGCACACTGAAGCTTTCTTT. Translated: CASSESWGSHTEAFF.

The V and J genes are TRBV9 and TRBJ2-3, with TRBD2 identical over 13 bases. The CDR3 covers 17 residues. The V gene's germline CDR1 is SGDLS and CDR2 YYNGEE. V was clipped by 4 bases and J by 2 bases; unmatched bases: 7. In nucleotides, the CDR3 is TGTGCCAGCAGCCCCGGACTAGCGGGGGCCATCACAGATACGCAGTATTTT. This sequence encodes CASSPGLAGAITDTQYF.

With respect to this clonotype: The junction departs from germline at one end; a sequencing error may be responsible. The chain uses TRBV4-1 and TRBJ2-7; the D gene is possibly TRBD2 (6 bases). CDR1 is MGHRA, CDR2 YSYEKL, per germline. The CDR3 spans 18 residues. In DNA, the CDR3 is TGTGCCAGCAGCCAAGAGGGATCATGGGGGGAGAACGCCTACGAGCAGTACTTC. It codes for CASSQEGSWGENAYEQYF.

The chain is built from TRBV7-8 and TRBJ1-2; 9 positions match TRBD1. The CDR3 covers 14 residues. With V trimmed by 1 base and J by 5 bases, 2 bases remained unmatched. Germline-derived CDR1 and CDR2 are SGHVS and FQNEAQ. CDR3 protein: CASSLGGQGYGYTF. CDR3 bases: TGTGCCAGCAGCTTAGGGGGACAGGGATATGGCTACACCTTC.

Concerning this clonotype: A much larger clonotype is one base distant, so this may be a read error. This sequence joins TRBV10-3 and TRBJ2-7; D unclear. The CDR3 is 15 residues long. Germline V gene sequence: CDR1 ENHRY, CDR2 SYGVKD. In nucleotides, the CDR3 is TGTGCCATCAGTGAGTCCCCGGATCGGGTCTACGGGCAGTACTTC. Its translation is CAISESPDRVYGQYF.

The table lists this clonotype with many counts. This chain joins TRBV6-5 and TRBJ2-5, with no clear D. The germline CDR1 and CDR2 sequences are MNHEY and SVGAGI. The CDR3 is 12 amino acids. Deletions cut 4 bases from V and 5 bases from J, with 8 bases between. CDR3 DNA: TGTGCCAGCAGTTCAGAAGCGGAGACCCAGTACTTC. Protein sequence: CASSSEAETQYF.

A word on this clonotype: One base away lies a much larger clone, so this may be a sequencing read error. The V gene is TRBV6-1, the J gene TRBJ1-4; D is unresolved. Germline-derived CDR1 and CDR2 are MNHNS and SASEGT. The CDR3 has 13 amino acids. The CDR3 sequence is CASSQWFLQKPFF. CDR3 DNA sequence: TGTGCCAGCAGTCAGTGGTTTTTACAAAAACCGTTTTTT.

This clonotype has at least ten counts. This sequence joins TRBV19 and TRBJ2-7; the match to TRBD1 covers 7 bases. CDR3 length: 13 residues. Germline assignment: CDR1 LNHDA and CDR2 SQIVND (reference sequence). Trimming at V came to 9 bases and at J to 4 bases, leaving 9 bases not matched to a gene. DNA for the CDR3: TGTGCCAGCAGTGCAGGGGGAGTTTACGAGCAGTACTTC. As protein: CASSAGGVYEQYF.

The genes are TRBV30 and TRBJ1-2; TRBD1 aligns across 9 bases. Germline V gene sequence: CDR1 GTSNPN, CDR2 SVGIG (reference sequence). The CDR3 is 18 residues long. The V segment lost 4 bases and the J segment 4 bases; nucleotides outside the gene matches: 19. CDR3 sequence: CAWTVLRDRAVYSYGYTF. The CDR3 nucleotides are TGTGCCTGGACGGTACTCCGGGACAGGGCGGTATACAGCTATGGCTACACCTTC.

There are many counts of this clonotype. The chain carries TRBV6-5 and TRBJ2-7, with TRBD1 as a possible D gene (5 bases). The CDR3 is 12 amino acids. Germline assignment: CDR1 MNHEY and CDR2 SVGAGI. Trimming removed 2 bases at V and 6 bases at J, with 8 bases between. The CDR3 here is CASSYQGSEQYF. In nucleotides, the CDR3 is TGTGCCAGCAGTTACCAGGGTAGCGAGCAGTACTTC.

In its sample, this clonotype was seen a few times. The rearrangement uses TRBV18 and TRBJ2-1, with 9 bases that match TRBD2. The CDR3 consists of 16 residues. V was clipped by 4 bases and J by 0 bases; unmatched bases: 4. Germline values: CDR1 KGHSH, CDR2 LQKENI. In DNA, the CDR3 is TGTGCCAGCTCACTAGCTAGCGGGACCTCCTACAATGAGCAGTTCTTC. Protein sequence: CASSLASGTSYNEQFF. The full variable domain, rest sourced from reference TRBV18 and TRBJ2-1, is NAGVMQNPRHLVRRRGQEARLRCSPMKGHSHVYWYRQLPEEGLKFMVYLQKENIIDESGMPKERFSAEFPKEGPSILRIQQVVRGDSAAYFCASSLASGTSYNEQFFGPGTRLTVL.

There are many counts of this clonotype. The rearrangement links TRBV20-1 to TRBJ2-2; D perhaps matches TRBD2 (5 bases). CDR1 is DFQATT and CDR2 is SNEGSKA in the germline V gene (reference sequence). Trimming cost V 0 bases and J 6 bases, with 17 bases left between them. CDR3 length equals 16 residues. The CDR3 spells CSARDLRTDFSGELFF. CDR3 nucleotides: TGCAGTGCTAGAGATCTCCGGACTGACTTCTCCGGGGAGCTGTTTTTT.

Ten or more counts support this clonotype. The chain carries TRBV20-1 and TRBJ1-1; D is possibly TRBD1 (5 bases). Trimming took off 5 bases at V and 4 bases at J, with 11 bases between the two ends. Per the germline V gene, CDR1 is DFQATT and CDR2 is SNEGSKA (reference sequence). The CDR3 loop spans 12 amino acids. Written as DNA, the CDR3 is TGCAGTGCTCCCCCCGGGGGCACTGAAGCTTTCTTT. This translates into CSAPPGGTEAFF.

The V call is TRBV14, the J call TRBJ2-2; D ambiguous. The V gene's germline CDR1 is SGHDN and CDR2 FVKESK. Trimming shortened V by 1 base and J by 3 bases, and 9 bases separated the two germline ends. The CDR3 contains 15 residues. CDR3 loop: CASSQAPGYTGELFF. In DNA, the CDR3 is TGTGCCAGCAGCCAAGCCCCCGGGTACACCGGGGAGCTGTTTTTT.

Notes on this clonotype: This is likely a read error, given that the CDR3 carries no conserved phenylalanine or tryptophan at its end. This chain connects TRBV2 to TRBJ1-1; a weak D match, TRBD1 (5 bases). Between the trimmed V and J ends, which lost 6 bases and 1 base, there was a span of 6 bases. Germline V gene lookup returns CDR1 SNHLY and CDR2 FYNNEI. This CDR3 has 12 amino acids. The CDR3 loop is CASSGTNTEAFS. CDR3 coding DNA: TGTGCCAGCAGCGGGACGAACACTGAAGCTTTCTCT.

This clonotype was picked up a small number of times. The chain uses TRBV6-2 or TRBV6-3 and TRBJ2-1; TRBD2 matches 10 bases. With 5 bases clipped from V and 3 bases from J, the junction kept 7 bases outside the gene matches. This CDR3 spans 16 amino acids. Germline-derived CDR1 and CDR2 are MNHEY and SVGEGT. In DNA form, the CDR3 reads TGTGCCAGCAGTGGTCCACTAGCGGGAATCTACAATGAGCAGTTCTTC. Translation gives CASSGPLAGIYNEQFF.

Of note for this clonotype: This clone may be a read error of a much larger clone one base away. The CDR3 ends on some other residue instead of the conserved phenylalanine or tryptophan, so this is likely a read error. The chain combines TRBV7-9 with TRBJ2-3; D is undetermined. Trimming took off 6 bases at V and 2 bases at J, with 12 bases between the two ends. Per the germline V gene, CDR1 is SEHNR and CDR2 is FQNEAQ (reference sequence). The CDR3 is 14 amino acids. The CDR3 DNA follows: TGTGCCAGCAGGAGCCGGGCCCTCACAGATACGCAGTATCTT. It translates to CASRSRALTDTQYL.